The 20 T cell receptor beta chains given below trace back to one sample, sequenced in a study of shared clonotypes between healthy human individuals. This table comes from immunoSEQ multiplex PCR, and its TCRdb copy is limited to in-frame clones, with some not included. The repertoire includes about 2.3 million clones, 80% to 95% of them detected once, and 0.37% sits in the top ten. Sequencing input: naive CD4+ T cells from PBMCs. The subset denotes: CD45RA+ positively selected. The source is a man aged 18 to 29 in good health. Some clones in this sample may be carry-over from other donors' samples.

This clone has only one observation. The chain uses TRBV4-1 and TRBJ2-2; possible D gene TRBD2, 6 bases. CDR1 is MGHRA and CDR2 is YSYEKL in the germline V gene. The CDR3 totals 17 residues. Trimming shortened V by 1 base and J by 7 bases, and 19 bases separated the two germline ends. CDR3 residues: CASSQGHGSLFYGELFF. Here the CDR3 DNA reads TGCGCCAGCAGCCAAGGACACGGGAGTCTATTCTACGGGGAGCTGTTTTTT.

The V and J genes are TRBV5-6 and TRBJ2-2; D call uncertain. The CDR3 is 13 amino acids. CDR1 is SGHDT and CDR2 is YYEEEE in the germline V gene. The V gene lost 2 bases and the J gene lost 7 bases, with 9 bases spanning the gap. This CDR3 is CASSFKVYGELFF. Written as DNA, the CDR3 is TGTGCCAGCAGCTTCAAGGTTTACGGGGAGCTGTTTTTT.

This chain joins TRBV6-1 and TRBJ1-5; D unclear. CDR3 length: 12 amino acids. The ends were cut back, 7 bases at V and 8 bases at J, with 12 bases in the middle. Germline V CDR1 and CDR2: MNHNS, SASEGT. CDR3 in amino acids: CASKGGDEPQHF. Written as DNA, the CDR3 is TGTGCCAGCAAGGGTGGGGATGAGCCCCAGCATTTT.

J is TRBJ1-2 and V is TRBV6-1; TRBD1 might be the D (5 bases). The length of the CDR3 is 14 residues. Germline V lookup: CDR1 MNHNS, CDR2 SASEGT. V lost 6 bases and J lost 5, with 16 bases in between. The CDR3 loop is CASSRDRGSYGYTF. CDR3 bases: TGTGCCAGCAGCAGGGACCGCGGTTCTTATGGCTACACCTTC.

J is TRBJ2-4 and V is TRBV28; the match to TRBD1 covers 7 bases. This CDR3 has 14 amino acids. Looked up from germline, CDR1 is MDHEN and CDR2 is SYDVKM. J was trimmed by 4 bases and V by 7 bases; bases with no gene match: 7. CDR3 bases: TGTGCCAGCACGAACAACAGGGGAAAAAACATTCAGTACTTC. Its protein product is CASTNNRGKNIQYF.

The V and J genes are TRBV15 and TRBJ2-5, with a possible D match to TRBD2 (5 bases). V shed 1 base and J shed 5 bases, with 8 bases lying between them. The CDR3 extends over 13 amino acids. Looked up from germline, CDR1 is LNHNV and CDR2 is YYDKDF (reference sequence). The CDR3 reads CATSRGGHETQYF. CDR3 DNA sequence: TGTGCCACCAGCAGAGGAGGGCATGAGACCCAGTACTTC.

This rearrangement joins TRBV6-5 to TRBJ2-1; D might be TRBD2 (6 bases). The ends were cut back, 2 bases at V and 6 bases at J, with 14 bases in the middle. Germline CDR1 reads MNHEY; CDR2 reads SVGAGI. There are 15 residues in the CDR3. The CDR3 here is CASSYTGGKSNEQFF. The DNA for the CDR3 is TGTGCCAGCAGTTACACAGGAGGGAAAAGCAATGAGCAGTTCTTC.

This clone was counted a single time. The chain carries TRBV9 and TRBJ1-2, with D possibly TRBD1 on 5 matching bases. The CDR3 has 17 residues. V was clipped by 4 bases and J by 1 base, with 20 bases between them. CDR1 SGDLS and CDR2 YYNGEE come from the germline V gene. The CDR3 DNA reads as TGTGCCAGCAGCCCTGACGCCGGGGCCCGTTTTAACTATGGCTACACCTTC. The encoded protein is CASSPDAGARFNYGYTF.

Concerning this clone: Distinct nucleotide sequences in the sample also encode this CDR3. V and J are TRBV6-1 and TRBJ2-1; D unresolved. V lost 3 bases to trimming and J lost 2 bases, with 2 bases between them. Germline CDR1 and CDR2: MNHNS and SASEGT. The CDR3 totals 12 residues. For the CDR3, the DNA is TGTGCCAGCAGTGAGGCCTACAATGAGCAGTTCTTC. Its translation is CASSEAYNEQFF.

This chain links TRBV19 with TRBJ2-7; D is unclear. The ends were cut back, 10 bases at V and 0 bases at J, with 7 bases in the middle. Per germline, CDR1 LNHDA and CDR2 SQIVND (reference sequence). This CDR3 comprises 11 residues. CDR3 region: CATADSYEQYF. The CDR3 nucleotides read TGTGCCACTGCCGACTCCTACGAGCAGTACTTC.

The V call is TRBV7-3, the J call TRBJ2-3; TRBD1 agrees at 9 bases. The CDR3 length is 13 residues. After removal of 5 bases from V and 7 bases from J, the junction contained 4 bases not matched to a gene. Germline CDR1 SGHTA, CDR2 FQGTGA. The CDR3 is CASSDGTGNTQYF. In nucleotides, the CDR3 is TGTGCCAGCAGCGATGGGACAGGGAATACGCAGTATTTT. The full variable domain, with the rest looked up from reference TRBV7-3 and TRBJ2-3, is GAGVSQTPSNKVTEKGKYVELRCDPISGHTALYWYRQSLGQGPEFLIYFQGTGAADDSGLPNDRFFAVRPEGSVSTLKIQRTERGDSAVYLCASSDGTGNTQYFGPGTRLTVL.

This clone was recorded only once. This chain joins TRBV29-1 and TRBJ1-4, with D tentatively TRBD1 (5 bases). This CDR3 spans 12 amino acids. The V and J ends lost 7 bases and 1 base respectively, with 7 bases between them. Per germline, CDR1 SQVTM and CDR2 ANQGSEA. The CDR3 bases are TGCAGCGCCAGGGAAACTAATGAAAAACTGTTTTTT. Its protein is CSARETNEKLFF. Full variable domain (rest looked up from reference TRBV29-1 and TRBJ1-4): SAVISQKPSRDICQRGTSLTIQCQVDSQVTMMFWYRQQPGQSLTLIATANQGSEATYESGFVIDKFPISRPNLTFSTLTVSNMSPEDSSIYLCSARETNEKLFFGSGTQLSVL.

The gene calls are TRBV28 and TRBJ1-2; D possibly corresponds to TRBD1 (5 bases). The CDR3 length is 13 residues. The germline gives CDR1 MDHEN, CDR2 SYDVKM. The V gene lost 5 bases and the J gene lost 7 bases, with 14 bases spanning the gap. The CDR3 DNA is TGTGCCAGCAGTCAACTGACAGATTCTGGCTACACCTTC. This codes for CASSQLTDSGYTF.

The CDR3 DNA reads TGTGCCACCAGTCTAAAGAGGTCACAGGGGCCTGGGGCCAACGTCCTGACTTTC. It yields the protein CATSLKRSQGPGANVLTF. V is TRBV15 and J is TRBJ2-6; 7 nucleotides line up with TRBD1. The germline CDR1 and CDR2 sequences are LNHNV and YYDKDF (reference sequence). This CDR3 has 18 residues. V shed 6 bases and J 2 bases; nucleotides not matched to a gene: 13.

This clone turned up a few times. CDR3 coding DNA: TGTGCCTGGAGTGAGGGTACCACAGGTCAGCCCCAGCATTTT. This codes for CAWSEGTTGQPQHF. V usage is TRBV30 and J usage is TRBJ1-5; perhaps TRBD1 as D (5 bases). CDR1 and CDR2 (germline): GTSNPN, SVGIG (reference sequence). V lost 1 base and J 6 bases, leaving 13 bases between the germline ends. The CDR3 is 14 residues long.

V usage is TRBV5-8 and J usage is TRBJ1-1, with 12 bases lining up with TRBD1. The germline V gene has CDR1 SGHTS and CDR2 YDEGEE. V was pared by 5 bases and J by 5 bases, with 4 bases of the junction left unmatched. The CDR3 has 14 amino acids. Written as DNA, the CDR3 is TGTGCCAGCAGGGGGGACAGGGGGCGGACTGAAGCTTTCTTT. Protein: CASRGDRGRTEAFF. The whole variable domain, remainder taken from reference TRBV5-8 and TRBJ1-1, is EAGVTQSPTHLIKTRGQQATLRCSPISGHTSVYWYQQALGLGLQFLLWYDEGEERNRGNFPPRFSGRQFPNYSSELNVNALELEDSALYLCASRGDRGRTEAFFGQGTRLTVV.

V usage is TRBV10-3 and J usage is TRBJ1-2; D not certain. V was cut by 6 bases and J by 8 bases, with 16 bases left in between. The CDR3 is 13 amino acids. The germline V gene encodes CDR1 ENHRY and CDR2 SYGVKD. The CDR3 loop is CAISSSRGEGYTF. In nucleotides, the CDR3 is TGTGCCATCAGCTCCTCTCGGGGTGAAGGCTACACCTTC.

This clone was seen a handful of times. Other nucleotide sequences from this sample produce the same CDR3. This rearrangement joins TRBV27 to TRBJ1-2; D gene uncertain. Germline lookup yields CDR1 MNHEY and CDR2 SMNVEV (reference sequence). The CDR3 covers 13 residues. V was trimmed by 2 bases and J by 4 bases, leaving 8 bases between them. In DNA form, the CDR3 reads TGTGCCAGCAGTTTAAAGGGAGGCTATGGCTACACCTTC. Its translation is CASSLKGGYGYTF.

The V gene is TRBV5-1, the J gene TRBJ2-5, with D possibly TRBD2 on 5 matching bases. Germline lookup yields CDR1 SGHRS and CDR2 YFSETQ. Trimming stripped 4 bases from V and 1 base from J, with 14 bases between. This CDR3 has 15 residues. CDR3 nucleotides: TGCGCCAGCAGCCCTTTACCGGGAACCCAAGAGACCCAGTACTTC. Translating it yields CASSPLPGTQETQYF.

The chain joins TRBV6-5 to TRBJ2-1, with a possible D match to TRBD2 (5 bases). From germline, CDR1 is MNHEY and CDR2 SVGAGI. This CDR3 is built from 15 residues. V shed 5 bases and J shed 2 bases, with 13 bases lying between them. The CDR3 is CASSRSRGTYNEQFF. CDR3 sequence (DNA): TGTGCCAGCAGTCGGTCCAGAGGGACCTACAATGAGCAGTTCTTC.